These 23 T cell receptor beta chains were all obtained from the same sample, sequenced in a study of OX40 agonist ivuxolimab in advanced cancers. The library was made by the immunoSEQ multiplex PCR assay. In TCRdb, the immuneACCESS table is reduced to in-frame sequences with V and J assigned. These tables do not hold every clone; where another copy was compared, an unresolved V gene accounts for under half, and the others remain unexplained. In all, the sample holds about 45,000 clones, and approximately 80% of those were seen once. Jointly, the top ten make up about 5.2% of the sample. The specimen comprised CD4+ or CD8+ T cells sorted from blood, sampled in a trial of the OX40 agonist ivuxolimab. These receptors were taken from an adult with an advanced solid tumor such as melanoma, head and neck, liver or kidney cancer.

The chain is built from TRBV27 and TRBJ2-1, with TRBD2 matching over 13 bases. The V gene's germline CDR1 is MNHEY and CDR2 SMNVEV (reference sequence). V dropped 5 bases and J dropped 1; count of bases not matched to a gene: 5. The CDR3 has 17 amino acids. The CDR3 here is CASSPRTSGRSYNEQFF. The DNA of the CDR3 is TGTGCCAGCAGTCCCCGGACTAGCGGGAGATCCTACAATGAGCAGTTCTTC.

The chain recombines TRBV10-3 with TRBJ2-1, with no clear D. Germline V CDR1 and CDR2: ENHRY, SYGVKD. The CDR3 has 13 amino acids. V was pared by 4 bases and J by 5 bases, with 9 bases between. CDR3 DNA: TGTGCCATCAGTGTGATTCAGGACAATGAGCAGTTCTTC. This translates into CAISVIQDNEQFF.

The chain has TRBV19 and TRBJ2-1; D might be TRBD2 (5 bases). V lost 4 bases to trimming and J lost 7 bases, with 17 bases between them. CDR1 and CDR2 (germline): LNHDA, SQIVND (reference sequence). The CDR3 sequence is 15 residues long. In nucleotides, the CDR3 is TGTGCCAGTAGTAGATTACTAGTCGGTATAAATGAGCAGTTCTTC. Encoded protein: CASSRLLVGINEQFF. The entire variable domain, with the rest obtained from reference TRBV19 and TRBJ2-1, is as follows: DGGITQSPKYLFRKEGQNVTLSCEQNLNHDAMYWYRQDPGQGLRLIYYSQIVNDFQKGDIAEGYSVSREKKESFPLTVTSAQKNPTAFYLCASSRLLVGINEQFFGPGTRLTVL.

The CDR3 spells CASSTSGTAAQETQYF. In DNA form, the CDR3 reads TGTGCCAGCAGCACATCCGGGACAGCTGCCCAAGAGACCCAGTACTTC. The V and J genes are TRBV9 and TRBJ2-5; 7 positions agree with TRBD1. Unmatched junction bases numbered 10, after V lost 4 bases and J lost 1 base. This CDR3 contains 16 residues. Germline V lookup: CDR1 SGDLS, CDR2 YYNGEE.

The J gene is TRBJ2-5, the V gene TRBV5-1; TRBD2 matches 10 bases. Germline values: CDR1 SGHRS, CDR2 YFSETQ. CDR3 length: 17 amino acids. The V gene end was trimmed by 5 bases and the J gene end by 4 bases; junction bases not matched to a gene: 14. CDR3 DNA sequence: TGCGCCAGCAGGGGGGGACTAGCGTTTGAGATTGGAGAGACCCAGTACTTC. Translating it yields CASRGGLAFEIGETQYF. Drawing the rest from reference TRBV5-1 and TRBJ2-5, the complete variable domain is KAGVTQTPRYLIKTRGQQVTLSCSPISGHRSVSWYQQTPGQGLQFLFEYFSETQRNKGNFPGRFSGRQFSNSRSEMNVSTLELGDSALYLCASRGGLAFEIGETQYFGPGTRLLVL.

The chain combines TRBV28 with TRBJ1-1; tentative D call: TRBD1 (5 bases). CDR1 MDHEN and CDR2 SYDVKM come from the germline V gene. V was pared by 10 bases and J by 4 bases, with 16 bases between. The CDR3 has 13 residues. In nucleotides, the CDR3 is TGTGCCACCCTACGGGACCGGGTCACTGAAGCTTTCTTT. Its protein is CATLRDRVTEAFF.

The V gene is TRBV6-6, the J gene TRBJ1-3, with a tentative D call TRBD1 (5 bases). CDR1 and CDR2 from the germline V gene are MNHNY and SVGAGI (reference sequence). The CDR3 loop spans 14 amino acids. The V end was cut by 8 bases, the J end by 0 bases, with 11 bases between. CDR3 DNA sequence: TGTGCCAGCGGTGGGGCGTACTCTGGAAACACCATATATTTT. It codes for CASGGAYSGNTIYF.

CDR3 loop: CSVPRGVNTEAFF. In DNA, the CDR3 is TGCAGCGTTCCTAGGGGCGTGAACACTGAAGCTTTCTTT. This chain uses TRBV29-1 with TRBJ1-1; D possibly corresponds to TRBD1 (5 bases). The CDR3 contains 13 residues. V lost 5 bases, J lost 0 bases, and 10 bases lay in between. Germline V gives CDR1 SQVTM, CDR2 ANQGSEA.

This sequence joins TRBV4-3 and TRBJ1-5; no reliable D call. V lost 0 bases, J lost 4 bases, and 10 bases lay in between. CDR1 is LGHNA and CDR2 is YSLEER in the germline V gene. The CDR3 length is 15 residues. CDR3 coding DNA: TGCGCCAGCAGCCAAGACACGAGCCTTAATCAGCCCCAGCATTTT. It specifies CASSQDTSLNQPQHF.

This clone has only a few counts. This sequence joins TRBV5-5 and TRBJ2-2; maybe TRBD1 (6 bases). The CDR3 covers 16 residues. The V gene lost 2 bases and the J gene lost 0 bases, with 11 bases spanning the gap. CDR1 SGHKS and CDR2 YYEKEE come from the germline V gene (reference sequence). CDR3 sequence reads: CASSLPRTANTGELFF. The CDR3 DNA reads TGTGCCAGCAGCTTACCTAGGACAGCGAACACCGGGGAGCTGTTTTTT.

As to this clone: One end of the junction fails to match germline, which may point to a read error. This chain connects TRBV5-4 to TRBJ1-5; D perhaps matches TRBD1 (5 bases). The CDR3 spans 14 residues. Looked up from germline, CDR1 is SGHNT and CDR2 is YYREEE (reference sequence). The CDR3 DNA is TGTGCCAGCGGCTTGGGGGGGAAGGACCAGCCCCAGCATTTT. It translates to CASGLGGKDQPQHF.

In this sample, this clone turned up a few times. This chain uses TRBV5-1 with TRBJ1-2, with D maybe TRBD1 (6 bases). This CDR3 has 14 residues. The germline V gene encodes CDR1 SGHRS and CDR2 YFSETQ. V dropped 3 bases and J dropped 7 bases, with 16 bases sitting between them. CDR3 DNA: TGCGCCAGCAGCTACAGGGAATCCTCTACTGGCTACACCTTC. Its translation: CASSYRESSTGYTF. Based on the CDR3 plus reference TRBV5-1 and TRBJ1-2, the full variable domain is KAGVTQTPRYLIKTRGQQVTLSCSPISGHRSVSWYQQTPGQGLQFLFEYFSETQRNKGNFPGRFSGRQFSNSRSEMNVSTLELGDSALYLCASSYRESSTGYTFGSGTRLTVV.

This chain joins TRBV20-1 and TRBJ2-7; TRBD2 agrees at 7 bases. V gave up 7 bases and J gave up 5 bases; unmatched junction bases: 5. Germline V gene sequence: CDR1 DFQATT, CDR2 SNEGSKA (reference sequence). CDR3 length equals 11 residues. For the CDR3, the DNA is TGCAGTGGCGGGACTATGCACGAGCAGTACTTC. Translating it yields CSGGTMHEQYF.

The chain links TRBV6-4 to TRBJ2-3; D possibly corresponds to TRBD2 (6 bases). The germline V gene has CDR1 MRHNA and CDR2 SNTAGT. This CDR3 has 15 amino acids. Between the trimmed V and J ends, which lost 6 bases and 0 bases, there was a span of 13 bases. CDR3 sequence (DNA): TGTGCCAGCAGCGAGGAGGGCCTTAGCACAGATACGCAGTATTTT. This encodes CASSEEGLSTDTQYF.

This clone has only a few counts. V and J are TRBV2 and TRBJ2-1; possible D gene TRBD1, 6 bases. The CDR3 is 13 residues long. Germline V gene sequence: CDR1 SNHLY, CDR2 FYNNEI. Trimming took 2 bases from V and 12 from J, leaving 14 bases between them. This chain's CDR3 is CASSEWAGTLQFF. Written as DNA, the CDR3 is TGTGCCAGCAGTGAATGGGCCGGGACATTGCAGTTCTTC.

V usage is TRBV4-1 and J usage is TRBJ1-1; tentative D call: TRBD1 (6 bases). CDR1 MGHRA and CDR2 YSYEKL come from the germline V gene. The CDR3 is 15 residues long. Trimming cost V 0 bases and J 2 bases, with 10 bases left between them. The CDR3 reads CASSQDRGGNTEAFF. The CDR3 DNA reads TGCGCCAGCAGCCAAGATCGGGGGGGCAACACTGAAGCTTTCTTT.

The chain employs TRBV5-1 and TRBJ1-2; tentatively, D is TRBD1 (6 bases). This CDR3 is 14 amino acids long. CDR1 and CDR2 (germline): SGHRS, YFSETQ. The V end lost 0 bases, the J end lost 0 bases, and 6 bases lay between the germline ends. The CDR3 reads CASSLGQANYGYTF. The CDR3 region has the DNA TGCGCCAGCAGCTTGGGACAGGCTAACTATGGCTACACCTTC.

The V gene is TRBV5-1, the J gene TRBJ1-2, with TRBD1 matching over 7 bases. CDR1 SGHRS and CDR2 YFSETQ come from the germline V gene. The length of the CDR3 is 17 residues. V lost 4 bases to trimming and J lost 5 bases; unmatched junction nucleotides: 17. The CDR3 protein is CASSLTGKAQPAYGYTF. In DNA form, the CDR3 reads TGCGCCAGCAGCCTGACAGGGAAGGCACAACCCGCATATGGCTACACCTTC.

The chain recombines TRBV7-3 with TRBJ2-5; tentatively, D is TRBD2 (7 bases). The CDR3 has 18 amino acids. V lost 1 base, J lost 5 bases, and 23 bases lay in between. Per the germline V gene, CDR1 is SGHTA and CDR2 is FQGTGA. The CDR3 reads CASSLSPLSGRGGETQYF. In DNA, the CDR3 is TGTGCCAGCAGCTTAAGTCCCCTTTCGGGCAGGGGAGGGGAGACCCAGTACTTC. Full variable domain (outside the CDR3, taken from reference TRBV7-3 and TRBJ2-5): GAGVSQTPSNKVTEKGKYVELRCDPISGHTALYWYRQSLGQGPEFLIYFQGTGAADDSGLPNDRFFAVRPEGSVSTLKIQRTERGDSAVYLCASSLSPLSGRGGETQYFGPGTRLLVL.

This clone has just one count. This chain joins TRBV29-1 and TRBJ1-3; 9 bases are a match to TRBD1. This CDR3 has 14 residues. Trimming took 6 bases from V and 4 from J; bases not matched to a gene: 7. Germline loops: CDR1 SQVTM, CDR2 ANQGSEA. The CDR3 is CSVGQGPVGNTIYF. CDR3 DNA: TGCAGCGTGGGACAGGGTCCGGTGGGAAACACCATATATTTT.

This clone was detected once. The chain carries TRBV11-2 and TRBJ2-5; 11 bases are shared with TRBD1. This CDR3 contains 15 residues. Germline V gene data show CDR1 as SGHAT and CDR2 as FQNNGV. The ends lost 5 bases at V and 10 bases at J; junction bases unmatched: 12. The DNA of the CDR3 is TGTGCCAGCAGCGACCGGACAGGGGGCGGAGGTGACCAGTACTTC. Its translation: CASSDRTGGGGDQYF.

The chain uses TRBV20-1 and TRBJ2-5; D might be TRBD1 (5 bases). Trimming pared 6 bases from V and 5 bases from J, leaving 10 bases between. The CDR3 runs 11 residues. CDR1 is DFQATT, CDR2 SNEGSKA, per germline (reference sequence). As DNA, the CDR3 is TGCAGTGCCCGCAAGGGGGAGACCCAGTACTTC. Amino acids: CSARKGETQYF.

The V and J genes are TRBV6-6 and TRBJ2-7, with D perhaps assigned TRBD1 or TRBD2 (5 bases each). Deletions cut 6 bases from V and 5 bases from J, with 23 bases between. Germline V CDR1 and CDR2: MNHNY, SVGAGI (reference sequence). The CDR3 has 16 amino acids. The CDR3 nucleotides are TGTGCCAGCAGGATCGATGCCTCGGGGACCAACGACGAGCAGTACTTC. Translating it yields CASRIDASGTNDEQYF.